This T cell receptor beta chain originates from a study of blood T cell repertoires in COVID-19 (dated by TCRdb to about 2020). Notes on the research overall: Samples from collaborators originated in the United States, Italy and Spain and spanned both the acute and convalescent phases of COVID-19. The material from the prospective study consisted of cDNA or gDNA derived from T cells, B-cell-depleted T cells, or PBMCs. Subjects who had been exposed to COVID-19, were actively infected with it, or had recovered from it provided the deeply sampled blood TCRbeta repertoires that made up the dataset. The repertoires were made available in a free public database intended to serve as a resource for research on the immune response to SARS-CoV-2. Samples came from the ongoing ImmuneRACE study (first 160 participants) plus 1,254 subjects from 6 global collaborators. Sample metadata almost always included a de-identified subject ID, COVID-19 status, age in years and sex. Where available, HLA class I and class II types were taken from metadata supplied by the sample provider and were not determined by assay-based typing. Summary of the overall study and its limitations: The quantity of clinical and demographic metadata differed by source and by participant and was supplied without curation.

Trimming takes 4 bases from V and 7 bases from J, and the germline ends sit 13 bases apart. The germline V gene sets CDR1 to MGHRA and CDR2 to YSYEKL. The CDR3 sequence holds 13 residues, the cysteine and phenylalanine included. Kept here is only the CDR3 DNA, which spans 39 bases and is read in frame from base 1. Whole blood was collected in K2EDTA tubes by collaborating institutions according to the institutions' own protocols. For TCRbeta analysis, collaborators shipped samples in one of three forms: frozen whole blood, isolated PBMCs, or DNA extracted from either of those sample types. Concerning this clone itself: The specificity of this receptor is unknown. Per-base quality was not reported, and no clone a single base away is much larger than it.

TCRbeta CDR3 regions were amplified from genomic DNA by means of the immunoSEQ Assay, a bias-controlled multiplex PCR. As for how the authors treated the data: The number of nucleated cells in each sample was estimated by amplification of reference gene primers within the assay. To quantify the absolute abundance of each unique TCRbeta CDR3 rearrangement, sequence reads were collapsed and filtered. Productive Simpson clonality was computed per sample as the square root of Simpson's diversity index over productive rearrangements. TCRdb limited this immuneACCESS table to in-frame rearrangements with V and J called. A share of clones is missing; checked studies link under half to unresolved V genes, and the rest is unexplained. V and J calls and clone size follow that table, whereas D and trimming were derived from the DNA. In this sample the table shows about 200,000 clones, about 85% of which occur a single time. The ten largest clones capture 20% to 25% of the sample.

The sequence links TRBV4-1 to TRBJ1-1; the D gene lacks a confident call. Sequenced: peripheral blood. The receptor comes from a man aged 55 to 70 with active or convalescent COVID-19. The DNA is TGCGCCAGCAGCCTCGACGGGGATTATGAAGCTTTCTTT. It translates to CASSLDGDYEAFF.